This is a list of T cell receptor beta chains from one sample in a study of shared clonotypes between healthy human individuals. The method was immunoSEQ multiplex PCR; TCRdb's version includes in-frame clones alone and lacks a portion of them. This sample has around 550,000 clones, with 90% to 95% found just once. Sequencing was performed on naive CD8+ T cells sorted from blood. The receptors stem from a woman in her twenties or thirties in good health. Both conserved end residues are part of each CDR3.

>TRBV5-5
CASSYANIQYF
>TRBV5-1
CASSPISSGTGELFF
>TRBV28
CASSFPGQTYEQYF
>TRBV19
CASSIGAPMGTEAFF
>TRBV10-2
CASNRGLADEQYF
>TRBV2
CATGDAVGFSYEQYF
>TRBV6-5
CASSYSMNTEAFF
>TRBV4-2
CASSQDERSSYNEQFF
>TRBV2
CASQGGRTEAFF
>TRBV4-1
CASSPTGTSGTTEQYF
>TRBV7-8
CASSPRLAGNTYEQYF
>TRBV19
CASRAGEGNQPQHF
>TRBV27
CASSSLGGIGNEKLFF
>TRBV7-3
CASSLSAVSSDEQFF
>TRBV4-2
CASSQGVPLAGGNTDTQYF
>TRBV13
CASSPTHEQYF
>TRBV28
CASSSGHLPNEQFF
>TRBV27
CASSRTLGEQYF
>TRBV4-1
CASSQATIDRGLSGYTF
>TRBV13
CASSFYGGEGVYNEQFF
>TRBV11-2
CASSLGGANTEAFF
>TRBV27
CASSPIVVPDTQYF
>TRBV27
CASSLAGNTGELFF
>TRBV13
CASSASFGSGLWGYTF
>TRBV27
CASSSPRGSGSTDTQYF
>TRBV19
CASTRRGAGEQFF
>TRBV7-9
CASSESLPQGTEAFF
>TRBV6-5
CASSYGREATYEQYF
>TRBV4-2
CASSQDMGVTGYTF
>TRBV15
CATSRVTGIGEQYF
>TRBV18
CASSPRDRDSNQPQHF
>TRBV6-5
CASSPGTGDQPQHF
>TRBV7-9
CAIIKGVNTGELFF
>TRBV9
CASSASLGSGSYNEQFF
>TRBV2
CASSEITDYEQYF
>TRBV29-1
CSVEGLAHNEQFF
>TRBV28
CASSFDLGGGTEAFF
>TRBV11-2
CASSSTPLGGYTF
>TRBV10-3
CAIKLDSEPYEQYF
>TRBV5-1
CASSWEELNYEQYF
>TRBV27
CASSLFGGTSYEQYF
>TRBV5-6
CASSQYGEGYGYTF
>TRBV7-9
CASSLTGQGVRDQPQHF
>TRBV2
CASSEDVFESNSPLHF
>TRBV9
CASSVVGGSHEQYF
>TRBV5-6
CASSLTSRFPYEQYF
>TRBV28
CASSLSHRLEQFF
>TRBV27
CASSSGGPHEQYF
>TRBV7-9
CASSFRVYF
>TRBV6-1
CASSPSGGYEQYF
>TRBV27
CASSLTRGEQYF
>TRBV6-5
CASSWTGEGTQYF
>TRBV29-1
CSAYLGNTIYF